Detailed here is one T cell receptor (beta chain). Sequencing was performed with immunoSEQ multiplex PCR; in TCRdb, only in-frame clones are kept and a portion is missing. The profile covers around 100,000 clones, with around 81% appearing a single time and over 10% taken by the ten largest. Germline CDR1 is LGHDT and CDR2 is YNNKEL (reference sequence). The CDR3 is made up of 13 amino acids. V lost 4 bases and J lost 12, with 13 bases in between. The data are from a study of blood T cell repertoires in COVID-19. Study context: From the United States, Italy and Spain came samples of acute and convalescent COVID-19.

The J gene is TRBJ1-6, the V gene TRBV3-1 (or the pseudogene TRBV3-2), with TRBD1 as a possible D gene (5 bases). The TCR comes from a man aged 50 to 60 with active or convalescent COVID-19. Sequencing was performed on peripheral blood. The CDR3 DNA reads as TGTGCCAGCAGCCTCCAAGGAGGGGAACCCCTCCACTTT. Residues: CASSLQGGEPLHF.